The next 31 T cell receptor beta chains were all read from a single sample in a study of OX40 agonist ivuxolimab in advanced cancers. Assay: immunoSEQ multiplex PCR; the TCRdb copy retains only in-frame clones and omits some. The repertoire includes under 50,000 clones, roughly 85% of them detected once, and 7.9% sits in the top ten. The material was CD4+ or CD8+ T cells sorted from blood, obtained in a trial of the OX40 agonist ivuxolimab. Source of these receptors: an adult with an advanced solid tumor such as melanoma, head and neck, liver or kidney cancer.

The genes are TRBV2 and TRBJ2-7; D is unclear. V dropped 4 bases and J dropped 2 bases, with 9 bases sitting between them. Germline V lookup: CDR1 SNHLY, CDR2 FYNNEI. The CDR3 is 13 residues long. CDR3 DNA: TGTGCCAGCAGTGTACCCCTCACCTACGAGCAGTACTTC. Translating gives CASSVPLTYEQYF. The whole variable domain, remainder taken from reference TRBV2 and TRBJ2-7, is EPEVTQTPSHQVTQMGQEVILRCVPISNHLYFYWYRQILGQKVEFLVSFYNNEISEKSEIFDDQFSVERPDGSNFTLKIRSTKLEDSAMYFCASSVPLTYEQYFGPGTRLTVT.

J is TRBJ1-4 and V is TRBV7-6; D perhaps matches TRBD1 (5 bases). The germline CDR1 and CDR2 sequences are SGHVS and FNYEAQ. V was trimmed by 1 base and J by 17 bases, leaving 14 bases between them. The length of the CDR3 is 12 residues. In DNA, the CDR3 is TGTGCCAGCAGCTTAGATGCAGGGACTCTTTTTTTT. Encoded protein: CASSLDAGTLFF.

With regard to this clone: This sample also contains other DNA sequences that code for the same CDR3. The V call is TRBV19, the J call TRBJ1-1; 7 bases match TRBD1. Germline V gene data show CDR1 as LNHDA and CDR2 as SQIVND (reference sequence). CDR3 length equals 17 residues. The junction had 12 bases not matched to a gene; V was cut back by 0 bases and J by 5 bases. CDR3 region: CASSIEGQLMGYTEAFF. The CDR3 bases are TGTGCCAGTAGTATAGAGGGACAGCTCATGGGGTATACTGAAGCTTTCTTT.

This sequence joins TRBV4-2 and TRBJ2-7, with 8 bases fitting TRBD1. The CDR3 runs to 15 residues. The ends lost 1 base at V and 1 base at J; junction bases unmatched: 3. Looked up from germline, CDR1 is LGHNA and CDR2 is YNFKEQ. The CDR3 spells CASSQGQGASYEQYF. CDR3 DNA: TGTGCCAGCAGCCAAGGGCAGGGGGCTTCCTACGAGCAGTACTTC.

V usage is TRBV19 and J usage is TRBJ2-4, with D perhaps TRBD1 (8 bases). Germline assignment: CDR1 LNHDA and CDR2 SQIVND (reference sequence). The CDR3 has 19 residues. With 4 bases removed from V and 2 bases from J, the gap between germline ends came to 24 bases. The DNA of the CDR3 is TGTGCCAGTAGTAAAGGACAGGGAGGGGTGGTAAGGTCCAAAAACATTCAGTACTTC. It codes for CASSKGQGGVVRSKNIQYF.

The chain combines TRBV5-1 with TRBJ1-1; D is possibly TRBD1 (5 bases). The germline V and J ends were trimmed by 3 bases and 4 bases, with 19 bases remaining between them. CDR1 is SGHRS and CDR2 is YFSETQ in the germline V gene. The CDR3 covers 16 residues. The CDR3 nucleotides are TGCGCCAGCAGCTCATTATCGGGCGGGACGACCACTGAAGCTTTCTTT. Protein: CASSSLSGGTTTEAFF. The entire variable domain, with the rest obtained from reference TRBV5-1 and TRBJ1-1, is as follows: KAGVTQTPRYLIKTRGQQVTLSCSPISGHRSVSWYQQTPGQGLQFLFEYFSETQRNKGNFPGRFSGRQFSNSRSEMNVSTLELGDSALYLCASSSLSGGTTTEAFFGQGTRLTVV.

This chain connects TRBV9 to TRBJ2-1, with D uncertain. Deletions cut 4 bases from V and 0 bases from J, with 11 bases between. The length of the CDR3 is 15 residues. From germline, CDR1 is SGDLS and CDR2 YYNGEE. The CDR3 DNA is TGTGCCAGCAGCACCCGGCCGAGCTCCTACAATGAGCAGTTCTTC. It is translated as CASSTRPSSYNEQFF. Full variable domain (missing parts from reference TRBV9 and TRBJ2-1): DSGVTQTPKHLITATGQRVTLRCSPRSGDLSVYWYQQSLDQGLQFLIQYYNGEERAKGNILERFSAQQFPDLHSELNLSSLELGDSALYFCASSTRPSSYNEQFFGPGTRLTVL.

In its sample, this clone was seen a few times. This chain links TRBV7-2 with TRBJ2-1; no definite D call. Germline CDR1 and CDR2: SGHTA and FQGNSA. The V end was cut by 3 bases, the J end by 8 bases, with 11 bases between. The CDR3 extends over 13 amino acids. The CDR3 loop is CASSFILADEQFF. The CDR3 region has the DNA TGTGCCAGCAGCTTCATCTTAGCAGATGAGCAGTTCTTC.

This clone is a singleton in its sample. The CDR3 loop is CASSLSLAGSDEQFF. The CDR3 coding sequence is TGTGCCAGCTCCCTGAGTCTAGCGGGCAGCGATGAGCAGTTCTTC. This rearrangement joins TRBV18 to TRBJ2-1; 8 bases agree with TRBD2. The V and J ends lost 6 bases and 8 bases, in that order; junction bases with no gene match: 12. The CDR3 is 15 residues long. From germline, CDR1 is KGHSH and CDR2 LQKENI.

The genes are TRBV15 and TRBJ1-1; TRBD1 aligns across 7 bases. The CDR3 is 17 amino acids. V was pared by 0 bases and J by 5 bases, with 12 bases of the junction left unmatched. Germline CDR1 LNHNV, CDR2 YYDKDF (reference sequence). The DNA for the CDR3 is TGTGCCACCAGCAGAGATGGTGGCAGGGGGAAGGGAACTGAAGCTTTCTTT. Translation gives CATSRDGGRGKGTEAFF.

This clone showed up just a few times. Here the CDR3 reads CASREGPHTEAFF. As DNA, the CDR3 is TGTGCCAGCAGAGAAGGGCCCCACACTGAAGCTTTCTTT. The gene calls are TRBV6-5 and TRBJ1-1; D uncertain. CDR1 and CDR2 from the germline V gene are MNHEY and SVGAGI. The V and J ends lost 6 bases and 3 bases respectively, with 11 bases between them. The CDR3 runs to 13 residues.

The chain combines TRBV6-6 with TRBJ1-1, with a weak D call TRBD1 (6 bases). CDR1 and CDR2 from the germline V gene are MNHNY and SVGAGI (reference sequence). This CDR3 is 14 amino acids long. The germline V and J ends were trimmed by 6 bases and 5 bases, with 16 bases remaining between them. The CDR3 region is CASRDSATKTEAFF. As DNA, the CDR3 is TGTGCCAGCAGGGACAGCGCTACTAAAACTGAAGCTTTCTTT.

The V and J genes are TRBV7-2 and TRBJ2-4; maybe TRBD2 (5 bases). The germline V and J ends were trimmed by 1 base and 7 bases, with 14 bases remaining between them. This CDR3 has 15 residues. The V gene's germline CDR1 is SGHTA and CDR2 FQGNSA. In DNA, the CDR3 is TGTGCCAGCAGCTTAGTTCTGGGGTCGGGGAACATTCAGTACTTC. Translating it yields CASSLVLGSGNIQYF.

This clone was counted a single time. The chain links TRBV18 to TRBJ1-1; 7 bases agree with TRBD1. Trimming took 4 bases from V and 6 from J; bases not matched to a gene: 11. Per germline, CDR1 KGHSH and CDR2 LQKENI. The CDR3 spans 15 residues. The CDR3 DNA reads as TGTGCCAGCTCACAAACGACTAAAGGGACAGCTGAAGCTTTCTTT. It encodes CASSQTTKGTAEAFF.

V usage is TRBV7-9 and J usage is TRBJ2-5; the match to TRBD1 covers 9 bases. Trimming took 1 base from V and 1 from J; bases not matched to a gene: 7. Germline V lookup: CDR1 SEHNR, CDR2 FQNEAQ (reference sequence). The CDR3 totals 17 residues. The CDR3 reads CASSLGNRGPSQETQYF. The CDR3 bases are TGTGCCAGCAGCTTAGGGAACAGGGGGCCTTCCCAAGAGACCCAGTACTTC.

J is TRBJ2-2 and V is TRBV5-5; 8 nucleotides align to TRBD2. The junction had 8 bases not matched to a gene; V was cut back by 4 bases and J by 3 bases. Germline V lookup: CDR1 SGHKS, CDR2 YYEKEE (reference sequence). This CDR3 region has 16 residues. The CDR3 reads CASSATTSADTGELFF. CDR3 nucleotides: TGTGCCAGCAGCGCCACGACTAGCGCGGACACCGGGGAGCTGTTTTTT.

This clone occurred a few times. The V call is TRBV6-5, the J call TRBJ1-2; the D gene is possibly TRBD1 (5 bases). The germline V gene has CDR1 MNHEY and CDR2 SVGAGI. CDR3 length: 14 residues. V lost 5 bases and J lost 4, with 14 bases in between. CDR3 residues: CASSPGKFAYGYTF. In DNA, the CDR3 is TGTGCCAGCAGTCCAGGGAAATTCGCCTATGGCTACACCTTC.

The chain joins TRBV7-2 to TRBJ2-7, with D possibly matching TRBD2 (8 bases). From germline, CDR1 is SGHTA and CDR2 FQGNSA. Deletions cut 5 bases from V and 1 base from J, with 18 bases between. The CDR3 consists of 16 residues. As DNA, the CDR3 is TGTGCCAGCAGCCGTACAGGGGCTAGCGGGTCCTACGAGCAGTACTTC. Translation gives CASSRTGASGSYEQYF.

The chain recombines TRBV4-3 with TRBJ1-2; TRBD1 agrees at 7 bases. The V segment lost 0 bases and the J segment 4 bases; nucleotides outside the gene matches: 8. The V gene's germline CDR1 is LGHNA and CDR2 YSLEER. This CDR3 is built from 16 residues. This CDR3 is CASSQDLATGFYGYTF. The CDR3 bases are TGCGCCAGCAGCCAAGATCTTGCGACAGGGTTCTATGGCTACACCTTC.

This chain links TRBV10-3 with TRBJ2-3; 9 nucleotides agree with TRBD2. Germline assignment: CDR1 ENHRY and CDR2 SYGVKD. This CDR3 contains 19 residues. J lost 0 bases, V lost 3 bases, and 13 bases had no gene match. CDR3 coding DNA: TGTGCCATCAGTGAAACCCCTGGCGGGAGGGGCGCTAGCACAGATACGCAGTATTTT. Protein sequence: CAISETPGGRGASTDTQYF.

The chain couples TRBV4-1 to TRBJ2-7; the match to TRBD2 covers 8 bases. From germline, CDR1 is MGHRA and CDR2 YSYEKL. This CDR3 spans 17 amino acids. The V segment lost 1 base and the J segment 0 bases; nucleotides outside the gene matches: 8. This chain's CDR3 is CASSQGVRLASSYEQYF. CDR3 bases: TGCGCCAGCAGCCAAGGGGTAAGACTAGCGAGCTCCTACGAGCAGTACTTC.

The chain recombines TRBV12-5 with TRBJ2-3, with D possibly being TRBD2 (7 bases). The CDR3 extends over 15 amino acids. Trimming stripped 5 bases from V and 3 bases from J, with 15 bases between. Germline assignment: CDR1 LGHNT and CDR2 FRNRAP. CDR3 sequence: CASGPKGGVTDTQYF. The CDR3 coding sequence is TGTGCTAGTGGTCCTAAAGGGGGGGTGACAGATACGCAGTATTTT.

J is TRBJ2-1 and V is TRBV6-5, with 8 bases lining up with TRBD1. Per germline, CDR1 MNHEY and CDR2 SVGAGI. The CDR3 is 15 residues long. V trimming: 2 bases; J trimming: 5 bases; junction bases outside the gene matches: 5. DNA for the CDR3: TGTGCCAGCAGTTACGTCGGGACAGGACACAATGAGCAGTTCTTC. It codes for CASSYVGTGHNEQFF.

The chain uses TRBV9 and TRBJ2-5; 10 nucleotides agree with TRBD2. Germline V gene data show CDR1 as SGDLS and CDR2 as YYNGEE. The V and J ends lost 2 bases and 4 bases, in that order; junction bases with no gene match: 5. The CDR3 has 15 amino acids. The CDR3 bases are TGTGCCAGCAGCGTTGAGCGGGAGGGGGGAGAGACCCAGTACTTC. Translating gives CASSVEREGGETQYF.

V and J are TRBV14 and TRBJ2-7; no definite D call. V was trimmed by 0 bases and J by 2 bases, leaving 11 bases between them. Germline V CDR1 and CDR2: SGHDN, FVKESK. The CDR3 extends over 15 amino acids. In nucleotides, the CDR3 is TGTGCCAGCAGCCAAGATTCCGGTCCCCCCTACGAGCAGTACTTC. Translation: CASSQDSGPPYEQYF.

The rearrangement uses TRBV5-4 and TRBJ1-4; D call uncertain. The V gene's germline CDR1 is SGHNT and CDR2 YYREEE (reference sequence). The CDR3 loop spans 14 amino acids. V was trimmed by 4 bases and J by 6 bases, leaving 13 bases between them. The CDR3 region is CASSGGQRDEKLFF. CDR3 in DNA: TGTGCCAGCAGCGGCGGTCAGAGGGATGAAAAACTGTTTTTT.

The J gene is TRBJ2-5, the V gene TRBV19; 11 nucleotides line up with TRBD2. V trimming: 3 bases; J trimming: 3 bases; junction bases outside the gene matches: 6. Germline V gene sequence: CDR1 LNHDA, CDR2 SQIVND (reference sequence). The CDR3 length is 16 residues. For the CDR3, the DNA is TGTGCCAGTAGTATCGGACTAGCGGGCATAGAAGAGACCCAGTACTTC. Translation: CASSIGLAGIEETQYF.

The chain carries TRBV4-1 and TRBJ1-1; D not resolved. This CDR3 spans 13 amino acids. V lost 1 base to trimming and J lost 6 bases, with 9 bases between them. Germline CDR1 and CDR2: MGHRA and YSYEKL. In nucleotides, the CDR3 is TGCGCCAGCAGCCAAGCACCAAGCCCTGAAGCTTTCTTT. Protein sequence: CASSQAPSPEAFF.

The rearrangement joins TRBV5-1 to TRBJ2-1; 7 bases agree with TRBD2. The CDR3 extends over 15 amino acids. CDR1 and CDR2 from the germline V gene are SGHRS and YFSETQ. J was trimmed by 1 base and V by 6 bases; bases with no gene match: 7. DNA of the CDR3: TGCGCCAGCACTCTCACGGGAGGTTCCTACAATGAGCAGTTCTTC. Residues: CASTLTGGSYNEQFF.

The CDR3 sequence: CASQSLGYGYTF. For the CDR3, the DNA is TGTGCCAGTCAGTCCCTGGGCTATGGCTACACCTTC. The J gene is TRBJ1-2, the V gene TRBV19; no clear D gene. The CDR3 contains 12 residues. CDR1 is LNHDA and CDR2 is SQIVND in the germline V gene (reference sequence). With 8 bases removed from V and 4 bases from J, the gap between germline ends came to 11 bases.

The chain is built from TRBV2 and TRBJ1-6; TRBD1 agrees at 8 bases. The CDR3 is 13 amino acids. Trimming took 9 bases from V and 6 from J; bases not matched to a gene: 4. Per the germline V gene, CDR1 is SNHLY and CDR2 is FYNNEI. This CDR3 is CASTGQGNSPLHF. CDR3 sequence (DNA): TGTGCCAGTACTGGACAGGGTAATTCACCCCTCCACTTT.